The sample holds many counts of the clone carrying this T cell receptor (beta chain). In germline, CDR1 is KGHDR, CDR2 SFDVKD. J lost 4 bases, V lost 7 bases, and 6 bases had no gene match. CDR3 length: 14 amino acids. The data are from a study of T cells in Graves' hyperthyroidism and ophthalmopathy. RNA transcripts gave rise to amplified TCR beta CDR3 regions. Carried out on the TCR CDR3, a first-round RT-PCR used the HTBI primer set. TCRdb reprocessed the multiplex PCR reads via MiXCR and lists one record per CDR3 protein. The sample comprises 300,000 to 400,000 distinct CDR3 sequences, roughly 13% of which are singletons, and 9.5% to 11% rests with the top ten.

The chain joins TRBV24-1 to TRBJ2-3; 8 nucleotides line up with TRBD1. The sample taken for sequencing was blood. The sequence was collected from a woman aged 60-75 years with Graves' hyperthyroidism. CDR3 amino acids: CATSPTGDADTQYF. CDR3 coding DNA: TGTGCCACCAGCCCGACAGGGGATGCAGATACGCAGTATTTT.